These 13 T cell receptor beta chains share one sample of origin, sequenced in a study of T cells in Graves' hyperthyroidism and ophthalmopathy. Amplification targeted TCR beta CDR3 regions from RNA transcripts. Using the HTBI primer set, a first-round RT-PCR was run on the TCR CDR3. TCRdb recomputed calls from the multiplex PCR reads with MiXCR, one row per CDR3 protein. The sample holds 250,000 to 300,000 distinct CDR3 sequences, 12% to 15% seen once. The sequenced sample consisted of blood. The receptors originated from a woman between 45 and 65 years old with Graves' hyperthyroidism that later progressed to Graves' ophthalmopathy.

This clonotype was observed at least ten times. The chain carries TRBV18 and TRBJ2-1; D is undetermined. The V and J ends lost 1 base and 0 bases respectively, with 16 bases between them. The germline V gene encodes CDR1 KGHSH and CDR2 LQKENI. The CDR3 sequence is 18 residues long. The CDR3: CASSPLGQQPSSYNEQFF. Written as DNA, the CDR3 is TGTGCCAGCTCACCACTTGGGCAACAGCCAAGCTCCTACAATGAGCAGTTCTTC.

This clonotype was found many times. The CDR3: CAISQLIATNEKLFF. The CDR3 DNA is TGTGCCATCAGTCAGCTTATCGCAACTAATGAAAAACTGTTTTTT. The J gene is TRBJ1-4, the V gene TRBV10-3, with D unclear. The CDR3 is 15 residues long. Germline V lookup: CDR1 ENHRY, CDR2 SYGVKD. V lost 5 bases, J lost 0 bases, and 10 bases lay in between.

V gene TRBV28 combines with J gene TRBJ2-5; 11 bases map to TRBD1. Germline V gene data show CDR1 as MDHEN and CDR2 as SYDVKM. The J segment lost 5 bases and the V segment lost 5 bases, leaving 13 bases of the junction unmatched. The CDR3 length is 17 residues. The CDR3 DNA is TGTGCCAGCAGTCGGACAGGGGGCTCGGTTGGCGGTGAGACCCAGTACTTC. This sequence encodes CASSRTGGSVGGETQYF.

V gene TRBV4-1 combines with J gene TRBJ1-4; 8 bases match TRBD1. Germline V gene data show CDR1 as MGHRA and CDR2 as YSYEKL. V lost 5 bases to trimming and J lost 7 bases; unmatched junction nucleotides: 6. The CDR3 extends over 14 amino acids. CDR3 residues: CASSFQGAGEKLFF. DNA of the CDR3: TGCGCCAGCAGCTTTCAGGGGGCCGGTGAAAAACTGTTTTTT.

Many counts were recorded for this clonotype. This chain uses TRBV12-3 or TRBV12-4 with TRBJ1-2; 9 bases are a match to TRBD1. This CDR3 is 15 amino acids long. The ends lost 6 bases at V and 4 bases at J; junction bases unmatched: 9. This chain's CDR3 is CASSLSGTGPYGYTF. CDR3 in DNA: TGTGCCAGCAGCCTCTCCGGGACAGGGCCCTATGGCTACACCTTC.

The chain carries TRBV19 and TRBJ1-6; tentative D call: TRBD1 (6 bases). V was trimmed by 5 bases and J by 8 bases, leaving 19 bases between them. The CDR3 is made up of 16 amino acids. Germline assignment: CDR1 LNHDA and CDR2 SQIVND (reference sequence). The CDR3 DNA reads TGTGCCAGTAGTGAAACAGGGCGGATCTCCTATTCACCCCTCCACTTT. Its translation is CASSETGRISYSPLHF.

This clonotype was observed many times. This chain joins TRBV5-1 and TRBJ2-3, with D possibly called TRBD1 or TRBD2 (5 bases each). Between the trimmed V and J ends, which lost 4 bases and 5 bases, there was a span of 14 bases. Germline lookup yields CDR1 SGHRS and CDR2 YFSETQ. This CDR3 spans 14 amino acids. CDR3 nucleotides: TGCGCCAGCAGCCCGGGACGCTCAGAAGATACGCAGTATTTT. Translating gives CASSPGRSEDTQYF.

The DNA for the CDR3 is TGTGCCAGCAGCCCCACCGGGGGGACAGGCGTCTATGGCTACACCTTC. This gives the protein CASSPTGGTGVYGYTF. This chain uses TRBV4-2 with TRBJ1-2; 8 bases agree with TRBD1. This CDR3 contains 16 residues. After removal of 4 bases from V and 4 bases from J, the junction contained 11 bases not matched to a gene. Germline lookup yields CDR1 LGHNA and CDR2 YNFKEQ.

The V call is TRBV9, the J call TRBJ1-2; 7 nucleotides agree with TRBD1. The CDR3 is 15 residues long. V dropped 0 bases and J dropped 6; count of bases not matched to a gene: 8. Germline values: CDR1 SGDLS, CDR2 YYNGEE. The CDR3 region has the DNA TGTGCCAGCAGCGTAGGGAGAGGGGGCCCCGATGGCTACACCTTC. The encoded protein is CASSVGRGGPDGYTF.

The rearrangement uses TRBV5-4 and TRBJ2-3, with 7 positions matching TRBD2. This CDR3 is 15 amino acids long. With 2 bases clipped from V and 2 bases from J, the junction kept 5 bases outside the gene matches. CDR1 is SGHNT and CDR2 is YYREEE in the germline V gene (reference sequence). As DNA, the CDR3 is TGTGCCAGCAGCTTCGCGGGAGCGGCCACAGATACGCAGTATTTT. It specifies CASSFAGAATDTQYF.

This clonotype appeared many times. The chain carries TRBV6-5 and TRBJ1-2; D gene uncertain. CDR3 length: 14 amino acids. The V gene lost 2 bases and the J gene lost 3 bases, with 10 bases spanning the gap. The germline V gene has CDR1 MNHEY and CDR2 SVGAGI. CDR3 coding DNA: TGTGCCAGCAGTTACCTAGGGCACGACTATGGCTACACCTTC. Protein: CASSYLGHDYGYTF.

This clonotype was detected a few times. The CDR3: CASSVGLNNEQFF. In nucleotides, the CDR3 is TGTGCCAGTAGTGTAGGGTTAAACAATGAGCAGTTCTTC. V and J are TRBV19 and TRBJ2-1; D gene unclear. Germline V gives CDR1 LNHDA, CDR2 SQIVND (reference sequence). V lost 5 bases to trimming and J lost 5 bases, with 10 bases between them. The CDR3 is made up of 13 amino acids.

With respect to this clonotype: A much larger clone is a single base away; this may be a read error. J is TRBJ2-1 and V is TRBV5-1; TRBD2 agrees at 7 bases. Germline CDR1 is SGHRS and CDR2 is YFSETQ. CDR3 length: 15 amino acids. CDR3 sequence reads: CTSSLVAGVNNEQFF. The CDR3 nucleotides are TGCACCAGCAGCTTGGTTGCGGGAGTGAACAATGAGCAGTTCTTC.